Presented here are 27 T cell receptor beta chains from one specimen sequenced in a study of Graves' ophthalmopathy and Graves' hyperthyroidism. Using RNA transcripts, the TCR beta CDR3 regions were amplified. RT-PCR with HTBI primers came first, then second-round multiplex PCR. MiXCR, run by TCRdb on the multiplex PCR reads, gives a single entry per CDR3 protein. There are around 1.1 million distinct CDR3 sequences in the sample; about 40% occur only once, and roughly 10% lies in the top ten. Sequenced sample: peripheral blood or thyroid tissue (not recorded which). Every receptor here comes from an adult man with Graves' hyperthyroidism.

V and J are TRBV20-1 and TRBJ2-7; D remains ambiguous. Germline V gene data show CDR1 as DFQATT and CDR2 as SNEGSKA (reference sequence). CDR3 size: 15 residues. V was trimmed by 5 bases and J by 4 bases, leaving 21 bases between them. The CDR3 sequence is CSAEVLGAVGYEQYF. In nucleotides, the CDR3 is TGCAGTGCTGAAGTTCTAGGCGCTGTAGGGTACGAGCAGTACTTC.

The chain carries TRBV7-9 and TRBJ2-5; the D gene is possibly TRBD1 (6 bases). CDR3 length: 15 amino acids. V lost 5 bases, J lost 5 bases, and 18 bases lay in between. Per germline, CDR1 SEHNR and CDR2 FQNEAQ (reference sequence). This CDR3 reads CASSPGEGEGETQYF. In DNA form, the CDR3 reads TGTGCCAGCAGCCCAGGGGAAGGGGAAGGCGAGACCCAGTACTTC.

This clonotype was observed a handful of times. The V and J genes are TRBV7-8 and TRBJ1-2, with D maybe TRBD1 (6 bases). The CDR3 spans 15 residues. V was pared by 5 bases and J by 1 base, with 14 bases between. Germline V CDR1 and CDR2: SGHVS, FQNEAQ. The DNA for the CDR3 is TGTGCCAGCAGCAAGGGGGTCCTTGATAACTATGGCTACACCTTC. Its protein is CASSKGVLDNYGYTF.

Points on this clonotype: The missing conserved phenylalanine or tryptophan at the end of this CDR3 makes a read error likely. The J gene is TRBJ2-2, the V gene TRBV20-1; TRBD2 is a possible D gene (5 bases). CDR1 is DFQATT and CDR2 is SNEGSKA in the germline V gene (reference sequence). There are 16 residues in the CDR3. Trimming pared 0 bases from V and 5 bases from J, leaving 16 bases between. The CDR3 spells CSARDLRVSLTGELFL. The DNA of the CDR3 is TGCAGTGCTAGAGATTTGAGGGTGTCCTTAACCGGGGAGCTGTTTCTT.

V is TRBV6-2 or TRBV6-3 and J is TRBJ2-5; the D is unclear. Germline CDR1 and CDR2: MNHEY and SVGEGT. The CDR3 consists of 12 residues. Between the trimmed V and J ends, which lost 8 bases and 2 bases, there was a span of 9 bases. The CDR3 bases are TGTGCCAGCGGGCCAACTCAAGAGACCCAGTACTTC. It specifies CASGPTQETQYF.

The V gene is TRBV29-1, the J gene TRBJ1-2; TRBD1 matches 11 bases. The V segment lost 6 bases and the J segment 8 bases; nucleotides outside the gene matches: 2. This CDR3 comprises 11 residues. Germline V CDR1 and CDR2: SQVTM, ANQGSEA. The CDR3 bases are TGCAGCGTGGGACAGGGGGTCGGCTACACCTTC. This encodes CSVGQGVGYTF.

This clonotype was detected many times. The chain couples TRBV2 to TRBJ1-6; D is possibly TRBD1 (5 bases). Germline-derived CDR1 and CDR2 are SNHLY and FYNNEI. CDR3 length equals 17 residues. V shed 7 bases and J shed 7 bases, with 23 bases lying between them. CDR3 loop: CASTPKGSRGWNSPLHF. Written as DNA, the CDR3 is TGTGCCAGCACTCCCAAGGGGAGCCGGGGCTGGAATTCACCCCTCCACTTT.

This chain joins TRBV4-3 and TRBJ1-2; D is ambiguous. Per the germline V gene, CDR1 is LGHNA and CDR2 is YSLEER. The CDR3 has 16 amino acids. V was cut by 0 bases and J by 8 bases, with 19 bases left in between. CDR3 coding DNA: TGCGCCAGCAGCCAAGATCTGGGGTATGGGGTTGGGGGCTACACCTTC. This translates into CASSQDLGYGVGGYTF.

In this sample, this clonotype turned up many times. V usage is TRBV14 and J usage is TRBJ2-7; D may correspond to TRBD1 or TRBD2 (5 bases each). Germline V lookup: CDR1 SGHDN, CDR2 FVKESK. The CDR3 contains 12 residues. The V and J ends lost 4 bases and 6 bases respectively, with 10 bases between them. The CDR3 region is CASSRDRFEQYF. The CDR3 DNA is TGTGCCAGCAGCCGGGACCGCTTCGAGCAGTACTTC.

This chain joins TRBV14 and TRBJ2-7, with TRBD1 matching over 12 bases. Germline CDR1 SGHDN, CDR2 FVKESK. This CDR3 is built from 16 residues. V was clipped by 0 bases and J by 9 bases; unmatched bases: 9. The CDR3, as DNA: TGTGCCAGCAGCCAAGACGGGACAGGGGGCTCGGGCCGGCAGTACTTC. This encodes CASSQDGTGGSGRQYF.

The chain combines TRBV9 with TRBJ2-5; D is tentatively TRBD1 or TRBD2 (6 bases each). CDR3 length: 15 amino acids. In germline, CDR1 is SGDLS, CDR2 YYNGEE. V was clipped by 1 base and J by 7 bases, with 17 bases between them. CDR3 coding DNA: TGTGCCAGCAGCGTATCCGGGACCCCGGGGGCGACCCAGTACTTC. This codes for CASSVSGTPGATQYF.

Only one count was recorded for this clonotype. This may arise from a read error, as a much more abundant clone is one base away. Given the absence of the conserved phenylalanine or tryptophan at the CDR3 end, a read error is likely. The chain uses TRBV7-3 and TRBJ2-2, with D hard to call. Trimming cost V 2 bases and J 6 bases, with 10 bases left between them. The CDR3 has 14 residues. Germline assignment: CDR1 SGHTA and CDR2 FQGTGA. In DNA, the CDR3 is TGTGCCAGCAGCTTAGCCGGGTCCTCCGGGGAGCTGTTTGTT. This translates into CASSLAGSSGELFV.

V and J are TRBV20-1 and TRBJ2-7; the match to TRBD2 covers 9 bases. CDR1 DFQATT and CDR2 SNEGSKA come from the germline V gene (reference sequence). The CDR3 runs to 17 residues. Trimming took 3 bases from V and 2 from J; bases not matched to a gene: 14. As DNA, the CDR3 is TGCAGTGCTAGCCTACGACTAGTAGCGGGAGACCCCTACGAGCAGTACTTC. Amino acid sequence: CSASLRLVAGDPYEQYF.

At least ten counts were recorded for this clonotype. An end of the junction differs from the germline gene, which may be a read error. The chain uses TRBV5-1 and TRBJ2-5; D is perhaps TRBD1 (7 bases). This CDR3 has 14 amino acids. CDR1 and CDR2 from the germline V gene are SGHRS and YFSETQ. In nucleotides, the CDR3 is TGTGCCAGCAGCTTGGAGGGGGCTCTGGAGACCCAGTACTTC. Protein sequence: CASSLEGALETQYF.

On this clonotype itself: One end of the junction fails to match germline, which may point to a read error. The chain employs TRBV15 and TRBJ1-5; D remains ambiguous. Germline loops: CDR1 LNHNV, CDR2 YYDKDF (reference sequence). The CDR3 totals 13 residues. CDR3 amino acids: CASSRSLNQPQHF. CDR3 sequence (DNA): TGTGCCAGCAGCCGGAGCCTCAATCAGCCCCAGCATTTT.

This clonotype was detected ten times or more. This chain connects TRBV7-2 to TRBJ2-5; D not certain. The germline gives CDR1 SGHTA, CDR2 FQGNSA. V was pared by 2 bases and J by 5 bases, with 9 bases between. The CDR3 has 13 amino acids. The CDR3 is CASSLQERETQYF. Written as DNA, the CDR3 is TGTGCCAGCAGCTTACAGGAGAGGGAGACCCAGTACTTC.

The genes are TRBV5-1 and TRBJ2-5, with unresolved D. CDR1 is SGHRS and CDR2 is YFSETQ in the germline V gene. Trimming took off 3 bases at V and 5 bases at J, with 11 bases between the two ends. This CDR3 contains 13 residues. The chain's CDR3 is CASSSESRETQYF. In DNA, the CDR3 is TGCGCCAGCAGCTCGGAGAGCCGGGAGACCCAGTACTTC.

Of note for this clonotype: A much more abundant neighbour one base away suggests this may be a read error. The V gene is TRBV5-4, the J gene TRBJ1-4; possibly TRBD1 for D (6 bases). Germline CDR1 and CDR2: SGHNT and YYREEE (reference sequence). The CDR3 consists of 15 residues. CDR3 nucleotide sequence: TGTGCCAGCAGCTCTGCAGGGGTAACTAATGAAAAACTGCTTTTT. This sequence encodes CASSSAGVTNEKLLF.

This clonotype was counted many times. CDR3 in amino acids: CSAKTSLAYEQYF. As DNA, the CDR3 is TGCAGTGCAAAGACTAGTCTCGCCTACGAGCAGTACTTC. This rearrangement joins TRBV20-1 to TRBJ2-7; tentatively, D is TRBD2 (6 bases). The CDR3 is made up of 13 amino acids. Germline CDR1 is DFQATT and CDR2 is SNEGSKA (reference sequence). With 6 bases removed from V and 2 bases from J, the gap between germline ends came to 14 bases.

The sample holds a few counts of this clonotype. At one of its ends the junction is not consistent with the germline gene, which may arise from a read error. The V gene is TRBV10-2, the J gene TRBJ1-2; D is unclear. This CDR3 is built from 13 residues. Germline V gives CDR1 WSHSY, CDR2 SAAADI. The DNA for the CDR3 is TGTGCCAGCAGCCAAAGAACAGCTGGGGGCTACACCTTC. Translated: CASSQRTAGGYTF.

This chain joins TRBV28 and TRBJ2-7, with D unclear. CDR1 and CDR2 (germline): MDHEN, SYDVKM. The V gene lost 3 bases and the J gene lost 4 bases, with 10 bases spanning the gap. There are 13 residues in the CDR3. For the CDR3, the DNA is TGTGCCAGCAGTTTCCAGAACAATTACGAGCAGTACTTC. This sequence encodes CASSFQNNYEQYF.

This clonotype was seen many times. The gene calls are TRBV12-3 or TRBV12-4 and TRBJ2-7, with no clear D. V was clipped by 2 bases and J by 7 bases, with 9 bases between them. The CDR3 is 12 amino acids. The CDR3 DNA follows: TGTGCCAGCAGTTTAATGGTCGGGGAGCAGTACTTC. This sequence encodes CASSLMVGEQYF.

This clonotype was seen a handful of times. The chain has TRBV30 and TRBJ1-5, with D hard to call. V was cut by 2 bases and J by 2 bases, with 10 bases left in between. This CDR3 is built from 14 residues. The germline CDR1 and CDR2 sequences are GTSNPN and SVGIG (reference sequence). The CDR3 sequence is CAWSMAAGNQPQHF. The CDR3 bases are TGTGCCTGGAGTATGGCGGCCGGCAATCAGCCCCAGCATTTT. Drawing the rest from reference TRBV30 and TRBJ1-5, the complete variable domain is SQTIHQWPATLVQPVGSPLSLECTVEGTSNPNLYWYRQAAGRGLQLLFYSVGIGQISSEVPQNLSASRPQDRQFILSSKKLLLSDSGFYLCAWSMAAGNQPQHFGDGTRLSIL.

The chain couples TRBV9 to TRBJ2-2; D is undetermined. The CDR3 extends over 15 amino acids. V gave up 0 bases and J gave up 5 bases, with 11 bases separating them. Germline CDR1 SGDLS, CDR2 YYNGEE. The CDR3 nucleotides are TGTGCCAGCAGCGTAGAGATAGGAGAGACCGGGGAGCTGTTTTTT. It is translated as CASSVEIGETGELFF. The full variable domain, completed using reference TRBV9 and TRBJ2-2, is DSGVTQTPKHLITATGQRVTLRCSPRSGDLSVYWYQQSLDQGLQFLIQYYNGEERAKGNILERFSAQQFPDLHSELNLSSLELGDSALYFCASSVEIGETGELFFGEGSRLTVL.

This clonotype has just one count. The rearrangement joins TRBV29-1 to TRBJ1-2; no clear D. With 5 bases removed from V and 8 bases from J, the gap between germline ends came to 12 bases. The CDR3 contains 11 residues. The germline CDR1 and CDR2 sequences are SQVTM and ANQGSEA. The DNA for the CDR3 is TGCAGCGTTTTGGAGCGTCCGGGCTACACCTTC. Amino acid sequence: CSVLERPGYTF.

The V and J genes are TRBV5-1 and TRBJ2-7, with D perhaps given as TRBD1 or TRBD2 (7 bases each). CDR1 and CDR2 from the germline V gene are SGHRS and YFSETQ. The CDR3 has 15 amino acids. V was clipped by 3 bases and J by 2 bases, with 15 bases between them. The CDR3, as DNA: TGCGCCAGCAGCTCCAGGGGGGGGGGCGCCTACGAGCAGTACTTC. Its translation: CASSSRGGGAYEQYF. Filled out from reference TRBV5-1 and TRBJ2-7, the complete variable domain reads KAGVTQTPRYLIKTRGQQVTLSCSPISGHRSVSWYQQTPGQGLQFLFEYFSETQRNKGNFPGRFSGRQFSNSRSEMNVSTLELGDSALYLCASSSRGGGAYEQYFGPGTRLTVT.

This clonotype was counted many times. This chain links TRBV5-1 with TRBJ2-5, with D unclear. V lost 0 bases, J lost 2 bases, and 8 bases lay in between. In germline, CDR1 is SGHRS, CDR2 YFSETQ. The length of the CDR3 is 14 residues. The CDR3 bases are TGCGCCAGCAGCTTGGTTCCAGGACAAGAGACCCAGTACTTC. This gives the protein CASSLVPGQETQYF. Full variable domain (remainder filled in from reference TRBV5-1 and TRBJ2-5): KAGVTQTPRYLIKTRGQQVTLSCSPISGHRSVSWYQQTPGQGLQFLFEYFSETQRNKGNFPGRFSGRQFSNSRSEMNVSTLELGDSALYLCASSLVPGQETQYFGPGTRLLVL.